There are a few counts of the clone carrying this TCR beta chain. The data were taken from a study of T-cell memory formation after mild COVID-19. TCRdb ran MiXCR on the 5' RACE reads and lists one entry per CDR3 protein. The sample records 580,000 or so distinct CDR3 sequences, roughly 17% being singletons. Germline V CDR1 and CDR2: SGHVS, FQNEAQ. There are 14 residues in the CDR3. Trimming took off 5 bases at V and 9 bases at J, with 20 bases between the two ends. V gene TRBV7-8 combines with J gene TRBJ2-7; possibly TRBD1 or TRBD2 for D (5 bases each). The sample was PBMCs or a T cell subset sorted from them (not recorded which). The receptor's source is an adult woman who had mild COVID-19 (a few samples of this study predate the infection). Cell type and time point are not known. The CDR3 sequence: CASSPGTAPYWQYF. Here the CDR3 DNA reads TGTGCCAGCAGCCCCGGGACGGCCCCCTACTGGCAGTACTTC. The entire variable domain, with the rest obtained from reference TRBV7-8 and TRBJ2-7, is as follows: GAGVSQSPRYKVAKRGQDVALRCDPISGHVSLFWYQQALGQGPEFLTYFQNEAQLDKSGLPSDRFFAERPEGSVSTLKIQRTQQEDSAVYLCASSPGTAPYWQYFGPGTRLTVT.